A selection of T cell receptor beta chains follows, all from one sample in a study of Ad26.COV2.S vaccination and SARS-CoV-2 variants. TCRdb's table, derived via immunoSEQ multiplex PCR, lists solely in-frame clones and lacks some. This table has around 500,000 clones, roughly 87% appearing once. This material consisted of peripheral blood, taken in a trial of Ad26.COV2.S vaccine versus placebo. These receptors were collected from a person aged 18-60 years who received the Ad26.COV2.S COVID-19 vaccine or a placebo. Both conserved end residues are part of each CDR3. Fields, in order: CDR3 DNA, CDR3 protein, clone size, V gene, J gene, D gene. D genes are given only for firm matches. Size values are once, few and many counts, or a class for expanded clones, and some rows have none.

CDR3nt: TGCAGCGTTGAAACAGGAGGGGCCAACGTCCTGACTTTC; CDR3aa: CSVETGGANVLTF; abundance: -; v_gene: TRBV29-1; j_gene: TRBJ2-6; d_gene: -
CDR3nt: TGTGCCAGTACACAGCTTAACACTGAAGCTTTCTTT; CDR3aa: CASTQLNTEAFF; abundance: -; v_gene: TRBV19; j_gene: TRBJ1-1; d_gene: -
CDR3nt: TGTGCCAGCAGCCACTCGACGGGCCGAGAGCAGTTCTTC; CDR3aa: CASSHSTGREQFF; abundance: few; v_gene: TRBV5-4; j_gene: TRBJ2-1; d_gene: -
CDR3nt: TGTGCCAGCAGCTTAAGTGCAGGCGACCAAGAGACCCAGTACTTC; CDR3aa: CASSLSAGDQETQYF; abundance: -; v_gene: TRBV11-2; j_gene: TRBJ2-5; d_gene: -
CDR3nt: TGCGCCAGCAGCCTGACAGGCTCTGATCAGCCCCAGCATTTT; CDR3aa: CASSLTGSDQPQHF; abundance: -; v_gene: TRBV5-1; j_gene: TRBJ1-5; d_gene: -
CDR3nt: TGTGCCAGCAGTGAACAGGGTACGACTGGAAACACCATATATTTT; CDR3aa: CASSEQGTTGNTIYF; abundance: -; v_gene: TRBV28; j_gene: TRBJ1-3; d_gene: -
CDR3nt: TGTGCCAGCAGCCTGGGACAGGCGATCGAGCAGTACTTC; CDR3aa: CASSLGQAIEQYF; abundance: -; v_gene: TRBV5-6; j_gene: TRBJ2-7; d_gene: TRBD1
CDR3nt: TGCGCCAGCAGCTTGGCCCCCTCCGGAAACACCATATATTTT; CDR3aa: CASSLAPSGNTIYF; abundance: -; v_gene: TRBV5-1; j_gene: TRBJ1-3; d_gene: -
CDR3nt: TGCAGTGCTGTGGGGGAGACCCAGTACTTC; CDR3aa: CSAVGETQYF; abundance: -; v_gene: TRBV20-1; j_gene: TRBJ2-5; d_gene: -
CDR3nt: TGCAGCGCCGTGGACAGGGGCAAGGGTGGCTACACCTTC; CDR3aa: CSAVDRGKGGYTF; abundance: many; v_gene: TRBV29-1; j_gene: TRBJ1-2; d_gene: TRBD1
CDR3nt: TGTGCCAGCAGAACCCCCCAGGGAGGGGTTGGTGGGGGCGGGAGTGGCTACACCTTC; CDR3aa: CASRTPQGGVGGGGSGYTF; abundance: -; v_gene: TRBV11-2; j_gene: TRBJ1-2; d_gene: -
CDR3nt: TGTGCCAGCTCACCAATTCGTCTTAGGCCCGACAATGAGCAGTTCTTC; CDR3aa: CASSPIRLRPDNEQFF; abundance: -; v_gene: TRBV18; j_gene: TRBJ2-1; d_gene: -
CDR3nt: TGTGCCAGCAGTCCGGGACAGGGGGCAGGTGGCTACACCTTC; CDR3aa: CASSPGQGAGGYTF; abundance: -; v_gene: TRBV27; j_gene: TRBJ1-2; d_gene: TRBD1
CDR3nt: TGCGCCAGCAGCCAAGATTCCCCGGGACAGGGTCCTTATGGCTACACCTTC; CDR3aa: CASSQDSPGQGPYGYTF; abundance: few; v_gene: TRBV4-1; j_gene: TRBJ1-2; d_gene: TRBD1
CDR3nt: TGCGCCAGCAGCCAAAGACAGGGGGGGATCTATGGCTACACCTTC; CDR3aa: CASSQRQGGIYGYTF; abundance: -; v_gene: TRBV4-3; j_gene: TRBJ1-2; d_gene: TRBD1
CDR3nt: TGTGCCAGCAGCTTCTGGACTGGGAGCAATCAGCCCCAGCATTTT; CDR3aa: CASSFWTGSNQPQHF; abundance: -; v_gene: TRBV7-2; j_gene: TRBJ1-5; d_gene: -
CDR3nt: TGTGCCATTTCTATCGGTAACGGAGCTTTCTTT; CDR3aa: CAISIGNGAFF; abundance: -; v_gene: TRBV6-5; j_gene: TRBJ1-1; d_gene: -
CDR3nt: TGTGCCACCAGCAGAGAGTGGCAGGGTAATGAAAAACTGTTTTTT; CDR3aa: CATSREWQGNEKLFF; abundance: -; v_gene: TRBV15; j_gene: TRBJ1-4; d_gene: -
CDR3nt: TGTGCCAGCCGGGCCGCTCAGGGGACCTACGAGCAGTACTTC; CDR3aa: CASRAAQGTYEQYF; abundance: -; v_gene: TRBV28; j_gene: TRBJ2-7; d_gene: -
CDR3nt: TGCGCCAGCAGCTACATCTCTGGGGCCAACGTCCTGACTTTC; CDR3aa: CASSYISGANVLTF; abundance: -; v_gene: TRBV5-1; j_gene: TRBJ2-6; d_gene: -
CDR3nt: TGTGCCAGCAGCGTAGTCCCGACTAGCGGGAATACAGATACGCAGTATTTT; CDR3aa: CASSVVPTSGNTDTQYF; abundance: once; v_gene: TRBV9; j_gene: TRBJ2-3; d_gene: TRBD2
CDR3nt: TGCGCCAGCAGCCAAGATTCCCATTCGTATAGCAATCAGCCCCAGCATTTT; CDR3aa: CASSQDSHSYSNQPQHF; abundance: -; v_gene: TRBV4-1; j_gene: TRBJ1-5; d_gene: -
CDR3nt: TGTGCCAGCAGAAACGAGGGGCTGAACGAGCAGTACTTC; CDR3aa: CASRNEGLNEQYF; abundance: -; v_gene: TRBV12-3/TRBV12-4; j_gene: TRBJ2-7; d_gene: -
CDR3nt: TGTGCCAGCAGTTCGTCCCTGTCTGGGGCCAACGTCCTGACTTTC; CDR3aa: CASSSSLSGANVLTF; abundance: -; v_gene: TRBV6-2/TRBV6-3; j_gene: TRBJ2-6; d_gene: -
CDR3nt: TGTGCCAGTATCGGACAGCCGAACACCGGGGAGCTGTTTTTT; CDR3aa: CASIGQPNTGELFF; abundance: -; v_gene: TRBV19; j_gene: TRBJ2-2; d_gene: -
CDR3nt: TGTGCCAGCAGTGAATCCCTGCTAGCGGGTGACAATGAGCAGTTCTTC; CDR3aa: CASSESLLAGDNEQFF; abundance: -; v_gene: TRBV6-1; j_gene: TRBJ2-1; d_gene: TRBD2
CDR3nt: TGTGCCACCACAGGGGGCGCCTACAATGAGCAGTTCTTC; CDR3aa: CATTGGAYNEQFF; abundance: -; v_gene: TRBV11-2; j_gene: TRBJ2-1; d_gene: TRBD1
CDR3nt: TGTGCCAATAGTAGGGACAACCGTTTCTCTGGAAACACCATATATTTT; CDR3aa: CANSRDNRFSGNTIYF; abundance: -; v_gene: TRBV19; j_gene: TRBJ1-3; d_gene: -
CDR3nt: TGTGCCAGCAGTTTATTGGGAGACCGACTTCAAAATGAGCAGTTCTTC; CDR3aa: CASSLLGDRLQNEQFF; abundance: -; v_gene: TRBV28; j_gene: TRBJ2-1; d_gene: -
CDR3nt: TGTGCCAGCTCAGTCGGGGGGAGCTCCTACGAGCAGTACTTC; CDR3aa: CASSVGGSSYEQYF; abundance: -; v_gene: TRBV18; j_gene: TRBJ2-7; d_gene: TRBD2
CDR3nt: TGTGCCAGCAGCGCTGGGACGAGCTCTGGAAACACCATATATTTT; CDR3aa: CASSAGTSSGNTIYF; abundance: -; v_gene: TRBV5-8; j_gene: TRBJ1-3; d_gene: -
CDR3nt: TGTGCCTGGAGTGTAGGGTTCGGACAGGGAGAAAAACTGTTTTTT; CDR3aa: CAWSVGFGQGEKLFF; abundance: few; v_gene: TRBV30; j_gene: TRBJ1-4; d_gene: TRBD1
CDR3nt: TGCGCCAGCAGCTCGGGGGTCGGGGCCCTTTATAATTCACCCCTCCACTTT; CDR3aa: CASSSGVGALYNSPLHF; abundance: -; v_gene: TRBV5-1; j_gene: TRBJ1-6; d_gene: -
CDR3nt: TGTGCCAGCAGTGTCCGTACCTACGAGCAGTACTTC; CDR3aa: CASSVRTYEQYF; abundance: many; v_gene: TRBV7-9; j_gene: TRBJ2-7; d_gene: -
CDR3nt: TGTGCCAGCAGTTTAGCGTTTCAGCCCCGCGGTGAGCAGTTCTTC; CDR3aa: CASSLAFQPRGEQFF; abundance: -; v_gene: TRBV27; j_gene: TRBJ2-1; d_gene: -
CDR3nt: TGTGCCACCAGTGAGGGGGGGCAGGGGGAAAATCAGCCCCAGCATTTT; CDR3aa: CATSEGGQGENQPQHF; abundance: few; v_gene: TRBV24-1; j_gene: TRBJ1-5; d_gene: TRBD1
CDR3nt: TGTGCCAGCAGAGGGTTTATCCCGGGCCAAGCCACCGGGGAGCTGTTTTTT; CDR3aa: CASRGFIPGQATGELFF; abundance: -; v_gene: TRBV7-9; j_gene: TRBJ2-2; d_gene: -
CDR3nt: TGTGCCAGCAGTCCCTACAGCAGAGGGAATGGGGAGCAGTACTTC; CDR3aa: CASSPYSRGNGEQYF; abundance: -; v_gene: TRBV6-5; j_gene: TRBJ2-7; d_gene: -
CDR3nt: TGTGCCAGCAGCCAAGCTCTCGGACAGAACTATGGCTACACCTTC; CDR3aa: CASSQALGQNYGYTF; abundance: -; v_gene: TRBV4-2; j_gene: TRBJ1-2; d_gene: -
CDR3nt: TGTGCCAGCAGCCCTAGCCGACAGATCAATGAGCAGTTCTTC; CDR3aa: CASSPSRQINEQFF; abundance: -; v_gene: TRBV9; j_gene: TRBJ2-1; d_gene: -
CDR3nt: TGTGCCAGCAGCTTAAGTAGGCATCAGCCCCAGCATTTT; CDR3aa: CASSLSRHQPQHF; abundance: -; v_gene: TRBV7-8; j_gene: TRBJ1-5; d_gene: -
CDR3nt: TGTGCCAGCAGTTACTTGGCTAGCGGGGACCTAGCGCTGAACACCGGGGAGCTGTTTTTT; CDR3aa: CASSYLASGDLALNTGELFF; abundance: -; v_gene: TRBV6-2/TRBV6-3; j_gene: TRBJ2-2; d_gene: TRBD2
CDR3nt: TGTGCCAGTAGTAAAACAGGGGTATCTGAAAAACTGTTTTTT; CDR3aa: CASSKTGVSEKLFF; abundance: -; v_gene: TRBV19; j_gene: TRBJ1-4; d_gene: TRBD1
CDR3nt: TGTGCCAGCAGCACAAGGACCACTGAAGCTTTCTTT; CDR3aa: CASSTRTTEAFF; abundance: -; v_gene: TRBV11-2; j_gene: TRBJ1-1; d_gene: -
CDR3nt: TGTGCCAGCTCTCGGTACGTTAAGGAAACTGAAAAACTGTTTTTT; CDR3aa: CASSRYVKETEKLFF; abundance: -; v_gene: TRBV18; j_gene: TRBJ1-4; d_gene: -
CDR3nt: TGTGCCAGCAGCTCTGGACAGGGTTCTAATGAAAAACTGTTTTTT; CDR3aa: CASSSGQGSNEKLFF; abundance: once; v_gene: TRBV7-9; j_gene: TRBJ1-4; d_gene: TRBD1
CDR3nt: TGTGCCAGCTCACCAAGGGCCGGATTTGAATTTGACTACACCTTC; CDR3aa: CASSPRAGFEFDYTF; abundance: few; v_gene: TRBV18; j_gene: TRBJ1-2; d_gene: -
CDR3nt: TGCGCCAGCAGCCAAGATCGGGGAAGGCCCCAGCATTTT; CDR3aa: CASSQDRGRPQHF; abundance: -; v_gene: TRBV4-3; j_gene: TRBJ1-5; d_gene: -
CDR3nt: TGCGCGAGGATTCCCAATTCACCCCTCCACTTT; CDR3aa: CARIPNSPLHF; abundance: -; v_gene: TRBV5-1; j_gene: TRBJ1-6; d_gene: -
CDR3nt: TGTGCCAGCAGCCCGCGGATAAAGACTAGCGGGGATGGGGAGACCCAGTACTTC; CDR3aa: CASSPRIKTSGDGETQYF; abundance: -; v_gene: TRBV7-2; j_gene: TRBJ2-5; d_gene: TRBD2
CDR3nt: TGTGCCTGGAGTCCTAGCGGGAGTTACGAGCAGTACTTC; CDR3aa: CAWSPSGSYEQYF; abundance: -; v_gene: TRBV30; j_gene: TRBJ2-7; d_gene: TRBD2
CDR3nt: TGTGCCAGCAGCCAAGGTCAACGGGGAGAATTCTACGAGCAGTACTTC; CDR3aa: CASSQGQRGEFYEQYF; abundance: -; v_gene: TRBV3-1/TRBV3-2; j_gene: TRBJ2-7; d_gene: -
CDR3nt: TGTGCCAGCAGCCAGCCGGGACTAGCGGGAGGGCTCTCCTACGAGCAGTACTTC; CDR3aa: CASSQPGLAGGLSYEQYF; abundance: -; v_gene: TRBV14; j_gene: TRBJ2-7; d_gene: TRBD2
CDR3nt: TGTGCCAGCGCGACGGGACATCGGAATTCACCCCTCCACTTT; CDR3aa: CASATGHRNSPLHF; abundance: -; v_gene: TRBV28; j_gene: TRBJ1-6; d_gene: -
CDR3nt: TGTGCCAGCAGTGGGGACCAGGGGGCGAGTGCCGCTGCGTCCATCTATGGCTACACCTTC; CDR3aa: CASSGDQGASAAASIYGYTF; abundance: once; v_gene: TRBV2; j_gene: TRBJ1-2; d_gene: TRBD1